These 20 T cell receptor beta chains were sequenced from one sample in a study of early stage breast cancer tumors. Generated by immunoSEQ multiplex PCR, the TCRdb table keeps only in-frame clones and is missing some. Of 8,500 to 10,000 clones in the sample, about 78% were seen once. Specimen: normal breast tissue next to the tumor. These TCRs come from a person aged 35 to 50 with breast cancer.

This chain links TRBV19 with TRBJ1-2; the D is unclear. CDR1 and CDR2 (germline): LNHDA, SQIVND (reference sequence). The CDR3 sequence is 11 residues long. Trimming cost V 8 bases and J 4 bases, with 8 bases left between them. Here the CDR3 reads CASGEFYGYTF. The CDR3, as DNA: TGTGCCAGTGGGGAGTTCTATGGCTACACCTTC.

The chain uses TRBV6-1 and TRBJ2-7; D ambiguous. The germline V gene has CDR1 MNHNS and CDR2 SASEGT. The V gene lost 5 bases and the J gene lost 2 bases, with 10 bases spanning the gap. The CDR3 is made up of 13 amino acids. The CDR3, as DNA: TGTGCCAGCAGTCCGGACCTCACCTACGAGCAGTACTTC. Amino acid sequence: CASSPDLTYEQYF.

The V gene is TRBV30, the J gene TRBJ1-1; tentative D call: TRBD1 (6 bases). V shed 2 bases and J shed 10 bases, with 26 bases lying between them. Looked up from germline, CDR1 is GTSNPN and CDR2 is SVGIG (reference sequence). This CDR3 contains 16 residues. This chain's CDR3 is CAWSHLRGGLNDRAFF. The CDR3, as DNA: TGTGCCTGGAGTCACTTACGGGGGGGGCTTAACGACAGAGCTTTCTTT.

This sequence joins TRBV10-2 and TRBJ2-1; 15 bases are shared with TRBD2. This CDR3 spans 19 amino acids. The trim removed 3 bases at V and 3 bases at J, leaving 9 bases unmatched. Germline V gene lookup returns CDR1 WSHSY and CDR2 SAAADI. The CDR3 sequence is CASSEFLGTSGRFYNEQFF. The CDR3 DNA is TGCGCCAGCAGTGAATTCCTCGGGACTAGCGGGAGGTTCTACAATGAGCAGTTCTTC.

With respect to this clone: The sample holds other DNA sequences that translate to the same CDR3. This sequence joins TRBV14 and TRBJ1-1; possibly TRBD1 for D (6 bases). Germline V gene sequence: CDR1 SGHDN, CDR2 FVKESK. V was shortened by 3 bases and J by 5 bases, with 10 bases between the two germline ends. The CDR3 has 13 residues. The CDR3 region is CASSQGARTEAFF. CDR3 nucleotide sequence: TGTGCCAGCAGCCAGGGGGCGAGGACTGAAGCTTTCTTT.

The rearrangement joins TRBV9 to TRBJ2-3, with D hard to call. This CDR3 region has 12 residues. From germline, CDR1 is SGDLS and CDR2 YYNGEE. The V gene lost 2 bases and the J gene lost 5 bases, with 6 bases spanning the gap. CDR3 amino acids: CASSVDKDTQYF. The CDR3 DNA sequence: TGTGCCAGCAGCGTCGACAAAGATACGCAGTATTTT.

This rearrangement joins TRBV5-4 to TRBJ1-2; no firm D call. V lost 2 bases to trimming and J lost 4 bases, with 15 bases between them. Germline CDR1 reads SGHNT; CDR2 reads YYREEE (reference sequence). The CDR3 contains 15 residues. CDR3 coding DNA: TGTGCCAGCAGCTTAGACGTGAGGCGAGCCTATGGCTACACCTTC. It specifies CASSLDVRRAYGYTF.

This clone was recorded a few times. V and J are TRBV6-1 and TRBJ2-5; the match to TRBD2 covers 14 bases. The ends lost 4 bases at V and 2 bases at J; junction bases unmatched: 0. Germline V gene data show CDR1 as MNHNS and CDR2 as SASEGT. The CDR3 is made up of 15 amino acids. CDR3 sequence (DNA): TGTGCCAGCAGTGGACTAGCGGGAGGGCAAGAGACCCAGTACTTC. It codes for CASSGLAGGQETQYF.

This clone was recorded once. The chain is built from TRBV7-9 and TRBJ2-7, with D hard to call. Trimming removed 1 base at V and 3 bases at J, with 4 bases between. The CDR3 has 12 amino acids. The germline gives CDR1 SEHNR, CDR2 FQNEAQ (reference sequence). This chain's CDR3 is CASSLVDYEQYF. The CDR3 coding sequence is TGTGCCAGCAGCTTAGTGGACTACGAGCAGTACTTC. Drawing the rest from reference TRBV7-9 and TRBJ2-7, the complete variable domain is DTGVSQNPRHKITKRGQNVTFRCDPISEHNRLYWYRQTLGQGPEFLTYFQNEAQLEKSRLLSDRFSAERPKGSFSTLEIQRTEQGDSAMYLCASSLVDYEQYFGPGTRLTVT.

Of note for this clone: A junction boundary mismatches the germline segment, possibly from a read error. This chain links TRBV7-7 with TRBJ2-3; 7 bases align to TRBD1. CDR1 is SSHAT and CDR2 is FNYEAQ in the germline V gene (reference sequence). CDR3 length: 14 residues. CDR3 bases: TGTGCTAGCAGCTTAGCAGGGGGTGAAGATACGCAGTATTTT. Its protein is CASSLAGGEDTQYF.

This clone appeared a single time. The rearrangement joins TRBV30 to TRBJ1-2, with TRBD1 as a possible D gene (5 bases). Trimming left V 4 bases short and J 6 bases short, with 24 bases between. The CDR3 covers 16 residues. Germline loops: CDR1 GTSNPN, CDR2 SVGIG (reference sequence). CDR3 bases: TGTGCCTGGACGGAGGAGTGGGACGTCGGCGTTAATGGCTACACCTTC. Amino acid sequence: CAWTEEWDVGVNGYTF.

This clone has only one observation. The gene calls are TRBV29-1 and TRBJ2-3; 7 bases map to TRBD2. The V gene end was trimmed by 5 bases and the J gene end by 6 bases; junction bases not matched to a gene: 5. The CDR3 has 12 residues. The V gene's germline CDR1 is SQVTM and CDR2 ANQGSEA. CDR3 DNA: TGCAGCGTTCCTCGGGGAGGGGATACGCAGTATTTT. It is translated as CSVPRGGDTQYF.

The chain uses TRBV6-6 and TRBJ2-7; 10 nucleotides agree with TRBD2. The CDR3 spans 16 residues. The J segment lost 3 bases and the V segment lost 7 bases, leaving 12 bases of the junction unmatched. The germline V gene has CDR1 MNHNY and CDR2 SVGAGI (reference sequence). This CDR3 is CASTSAGTSAYYEQYF. The CDR3, as DNA: TGTGCCAGCACTTCCGCCGGGACTAGCGCTTACTACGAGCAGTACTTC.

The rearrangement joins TRBV29-1 to TRBJ2-5, with no clear D. This CDR3 spans 12 amino acids. Germline CDR1 and CDR2: SQVTM and ANQGSEA. Trimming took 3 bases from V and 1 from J, leaving 6 bases between them. The CDR3 is CSVDGTQETQYF. CDR3 in DNA: TGCAGCGTTGATGGAACCCAAGAGACCCAGTACTTC.

The rearrangement uses TRBV5-1 and TRBJ2-1; D is unresolved. Germline lookup yields CDR1 SGHRS and CDR2 YFSETQ. Trimming shortened V by 5 bases and J by 1 base, and 10 bases separated the two germline ends. CDR3 length equals 14 residues. The chain's CDR3 is CASSSERSYNEQFF. DNA for the CDR3: TGCGCCAGCAGTTCCGAGAGGTCCTACAATGAGCAGTTCTTC.

The J gene is TRBJ1-5, the V gene TRBV4-2; D may be TRBD1 (5 bases). The CDR3 spans 15 residues. Trimming left V 0 bases short and J 9 bases short, with 15 bases between. Germline CDR1 and CDR2: LGHNA and YNFKEQ. CDR3 DNA sequence: TGTGCCAGCAGCCAAGATTTGGACACCCAGTGGCCCCAGCATTTT. Translation gives CASSQDLDTQWPQHF.

This clone has more than one count but fewer than ten. The chain couples TRBV7-6 to TRBJ2-7; 7 nucleotides line up with TRBD1. V lost 5 bases and J lost 3; bases outside the gene matches: 7. The CDR3 length is 14 residues. Germline V gives CDR1 SGHVS, CDR2 FNYEAQ. The CDR3 sequence: CASSPPTGNYEQYF. The CDR3 nucleotides are TGTGCCAGCAGCCCACCGACAGGGAACTACGAGCAGTACTTC.

The chain uses TRBV28 and TRBJ2-7; perhaps TRBD2 as D (7 bases). Germline V gives CDR1 MDHEN, CDR2 SYDVKM. V lost 8 bases to trimming and J lost 1 base, with 12 bases between them. CDR3 size: 13 residues. The CDR3 spells CASGGGSSYEQYF. The CDR3 DNA is TGTGCCAGCGGGGGCGGGAGTTCCTACGAGCAGTACTTC.

This sequence joins TRBV11-3 and TRBJ2-3, with D tentatively TRBD2 (5 bases). V shed 0 bases and J shed 6 bases, with 16 bases lying between them. This CDR3 has 16 residues. Germline values: CDR1 SGHNT, CDR2 YENEEA. The CDR3 reads CASSLDSGEGVDTQYF. The CDR3 DNA follows: TGTGCCAGCAGCTTAGATTCTGGCGAGGGTGTGGATACGCAGTATTTT.

The chain combines TRBV27 with TRBJ2-5, with a possible D match to TRBD2 (6 bases). The CDR3 loop spans 13 amino acids. The germline V gene encodes CDR1 MNHEY and CDR2 SMNVEV (reference sequence). The germline V and J ends were trimmed by 6 bases and 5 bases, with 13 bases remaining between them. The chain's CDR3 is CASSRQGTETQYF. In nucleotides, the CDR3 is TGTGCCAGCAGCCGCCAAGGGACTGAGACCCAGTACTTC.